The 17 T cell receptor beta chains listed next were all sequenced from one sample in a study of long-term antiretroviral therapy in people with HIV (dated 2022 in TCRdb). The immunoSEQ hsTCRB v3.0 assay was used at survey level resolution to sequence the TRB variable region. This immuneACCESS table, as held by TCRdb, lists in-frame sequences with V and J called but not all clones. Of the missing ones, under half trace to an unresolved V gene in checked studies; the others have no known cause. The table for this sample lists about 25,000 clones; about 86% of them were counted only once. The top ten hold 15% to 20% of the sample. Sample: unsorted PBMCs, taken 1.2 years after starting antiretroviral therapy. These receptor sequences come from a man between 45 and 60 years old with HIV.

This clone has a single count. The chain employs TRBV5-5 and TRBJ1-4; D possibly corresponds to TRBD1 (6 bases). Per germline, CDR1 SGHKS and CDR2 YYEKEE (reference sequence). V was trimmed by 0 bases and J by 7 bases, leaving 10 bases between them. This CDR3 is 14 amino acids long. The CDR3 here is CASSLDRVGEKLFF. In DNA form, the CDR3 reads TGTGCCAGCAGCTTGGACAGGGTTGGTGAAAAACTGTTTTTT.

In its sample, this clone was seen a few times. CDR3 sequence reads: CAISELAGGGDDQPQHF. The CDR3 DNA sequence: TGTGCCATCAGTGAGTTAGCAGGGGGCGGAGATGACCAGCCCCAGCATTTT. The V call is TRBV10-3, the J call TRBJ1-5, with 8 bases that match TRBD1. CDR3 length: 17 residues. V gave up 1 base and J gave up 7 bases; unmatched junction bases: 12. Looked up from germline, CDR1 is ENHRY and CDR2 is SYGVKD.

The chain recombines TRBV18 with TRBJ2-7; TRBD1 matches at 7 bases. CDR1 and CDR2 from the germline V gene are KGHSH and LQKENI. This CDR3 contains 14 residues. J lost 2 bases, V lost 3 bases, and 4 bases had no gene match. The CDR3 nucleotides read TGTGCCAGCTCACCGCCAGGACAGGCCTACGAGCAGTACTTC. Translated: CASSPPGQAYEQYF.

The chain carries TRBV4-1 and TRBJ2-2; the D gene is possibly TRBD1 (5 bases). The V end lost 1 base, the J end lost 5 bases, and 23 bases lay between the germline ends. The germline gives CDR1 MGHRA, CDR2 YSYEKL. This CDR3 is 19 amino acids long. As DNA, the CDR3 is TGCGCCAGCAGCCAAGCCCGGACAACCCGACAGATTTGGACCGGGGAGCTGTTTTTT. It translates to CASSQARTTRQIWTGELFF.

This clone came up a few times. This chain connects TRBV19 to TRBJ1-6; D remains ambiguous. The germline V gene has CDR1 LNHDA and CDR2 SQIVND (reference sequence). CDR3 size: 12 residues. Trimming removed 7 bases at V and 7 bases at J, with 8 bases between. The CDR3 spells CASKRSNSPLHF. The CDR3 DNA follows: TGTGCCAGTAAAAGGAGCAATTCACCCCTCCACTTT.

The CDR3 sequence is CAWRQGAGNQPQHF. In DNA, the CDR3 is TGTGCCTGGAGGCAGGGGGCGGGCAATCAGCCCCAGCATTTT. The rearrangement joins TRBV30 to TRBJ1-5; TRBD1 aligns across 8 bases. Trimming cost V 3 bases and J 2 bases; bases outside gene matches: 3. The CDR3 is 14 residues long. Germline V gives CDR1 GTSNPN, CDR2 SVGIG (reference sequence).

The chain links TRBV4-1 to TRBJ1-2, with 9 bases that match TRBD1. V dropped 3 bases and J dropped 4; count of bases not matched to a gene: 18. CDR1 MGHRA and CDR2 YSYEKL come from the germline V gene. The CDR3 contains 19 residues. CDR3: CASSQGTGTGIFKSYGYTF. The DNA of the CDR3 is TGCGCCAGCAGCCAGGGGACCGGGACAGGGATCTTCAAATCCTATGGCTACACCTTC.

This chain connects TRBV5-1 to TRBJ1-4, with D hard to call. Looked up from germline, CDR1 is SGHRS and CDR2 is YFSETQ. This CDR3 is 13 amino acids long. Deletions cut 0 bases from V and 4 bases from J, with 4 bases between. CDR3 sequence: CASSLDLNEKLFF. The CDR3 bases are TGCGCCAGCAGCTTGGATCTTAATGAAAAACTGTTTTTT.

This sequence joins TRBV27 and TRBJ2-7, with TRBD2 as a possible D gene (7 bases). The ends were cut back, 3 bases at V and 7 bases at J, with 13 bases in the middle. This CDR3 spans 13 amino acids. CDR1 and CDR2 (germline): MNHEY, SMNVEV (reference sequence). This CDR3 is CASSLGGRQEQYF. The CDR3, as DNA: TGTGCCAGCAGTTTGGGGGGGCGTCAGGAGCAGTACTTC.

In this sample, this clone turned up a few times. The CDR3 nucleotides are TGTGCCAGCAGCTACGTGGGGGCGTATGGCTACACCTTC. This sequence encodes CASSYVGAYGYTF. This sequence joins TRBV7-9 and TRBJ1-2; possibly TRBD1 for D (6 bases). This CDR3 contains 13 residues. Trimming pared 4 bases from V and 5 bases from J, leaving 11 bases between. CDR1 is SEHNR, CDR2 FQNEAQ, per germline (reference sequence). Supplemented by reference TRBV7-9 and TRBJ1-2, the full variable domain reads DTGVSQNPRHKITKRGQNVTFRCDPISEHNRLYWYRQTLGQGPEFLTYFQNEAQLEKSRLLSDRFSAERPKGSFSTLEIQRTEQGDSAMYLCASSYVGAYGYTFGSGTRLTVV.

This clone was seen more than once but under ten times. V usage is TRBV27 and J usage is TRBJ2-7; maybe TRBD2 (5 bases). The CDR3 loop spans 11 amino acids. Germline CDR1 reads MNHEY; CDR2 reads SMNVEV (reference sequence). Trimming took 11 bases from V and 6 from J, leaving 14 bases between them. The CDR3 sequence: CAAAAGGEQYF. The CDR3 nucleotides are TGTGCCGCGGCCGCCGGAGGCGAGCAGTACTTC.

This clone came up once. V is TRBV6-6 and J is TRBJ1-4; 7 positions match TRBD1. CDR3 length: 14 residues. The V gene's germline CDR1 is MNHNY and CDR2 SVGAGI (reference sequence). The ends lost 6 bases at V and 8 bases at J; junction bases unmatched: 9. CDR3 nucleotides: TGTGCCAGCAGGCGGGACAGTAGGGTAGAAAAACTGTTTTTT. It translates to CASRRDSRVEKLFF.

The chain couples TRBV11-2 to TRBJ1-4, with D possibly being TRBD1 (6 bases). This CDR3 is built from 16 residues. Germline V lookup: CDR1 SGHAT, CDR2 FQNNGV. V lost 5 bases and J 1 base, leaving 14 bases between the germline ends. CDR3: CASSLRGGGTNEKLFF. Here the CDR3 DNA reads TGTGCCAGCAGCCTTCGAGGGGGAGGAACTAATGAAAAACTGTTTTTT.

As DNA, the CDR3 is TGTGCCAGCAGCACCCCGGAGACAGGGGCCCAAACGTACCAAGAGACCCAGTACTTC. Translating it yields CASSTPETGAQTYQETQYF. The rearrangement uses TRBV5-6 and TRBJ2-5; 8 bases map to TRBD1. V shed 4 bases, J shed 0 bases, and the junction held 17 bases outside the gene matches. This CDR3 is 19 amino acids long. In germline, CDR1 is SGHDT, CDR2 YYEEEE.

The rearrangement uses TRBV28 and TRBJ1-6; D is undetermined. This CDR3 comprises 14 residues. Germline V gene data show CDR1 as MDHEN and CDR2 as SYDVKM. The V gene lost 6 bases and the J gene lost 7 bases, with 13 bases spanning the gap. CDR3 loop: CASRGGQNNSPLHF. The CDR3 coding sequence is TGTGCCAGCAGGGGTGGGCAGAACAATTCACCCCTCCACTTT.

The V gene is TRBV6-5, the J gene TRBJ1-1, with a weak D call TRBD1 (6 bases). The CDR3 has 15 residues. Germline CDR1 reads MNHEY; CDR2 reads SVGAGI. Trimming pared 5 bases from V and 1 base from J, leaving 14 bases between. CDR3 residues: CASSRLDRRNTEAFF. CDR3 in DNA: TGTGCCAGCAGTCGGCTTGACAGGAGGAACACTGAAGCTTTCTTT.

This sequence joins TRBV28 and TRBJ1-1, with D tentatively TRBD1 (5 bases). The CDR3 is made up of 14 amino acids. Trimming removed 6 bases at V and 4 bases at J, with 15 bases between. Germline values: CDR1 MDHEN, CDR2 SYDVKM. CDR3 in amino acids: CASRVDREVTEAFF. CDR3 DNA: TGTGCCAGCAGAGTAGACAGAGAGGTCACTGAAGCTTTCTTT.